These 6 T cell receptor beta chains were all obtained from the same sample, sequenced in a study of blood T cell repertoires in COVID-19. The assay was immunoSEQ multiplex PCR, and TCRdb's table has in-frame clones only and misses some. This sample has 200,000 to 250,000 clones; around 86% occur once, and the top ten carry 5.2%. Sequenced input: peripheral blood. These receptors all come from an older woman with COVID-19, enrolled during active disease.

The CDR3 loop is CASTSLSGQLLQFYGYTF. As DNA, the CDR3 is TGTGCCAGTACCAGCCTTTCGGGACAGCTTCTTCAGTTCTATGGCTACACCTTC. The V gene is TRBV19, the J gene TRBJ1-2; 7 bases match TRBD1. J lost 4 bases, V lost 7 bases, and 21 bases had no gene match. Germline V lookup: CDR1 LNHDA, CDR2 SQIVND (reference sequence). The CDR3 runs to 18 residues.

This sequence joins TRBV9 and TRBJ2-5; 12 bases map to TRBD1. With 4 bases clipped from V and 5 bases from J, the junction kept 9 bases outside the gene matches. This CDR3 spans 16 amino acids. The germline V gene has CDR1 SGDLS and CDR2 YYNGEE. For the CDR3, the DNA is TGTGCCAGCAGCCAACGGGACAGGGGGCGCGTCGAGACCCAGTACTTC. It encodes CASSQRDRGRVETQYF.

This clone has a single count. Distinct nucleotide sequences in the sample also encode this CDR3. The chain links TRBV19 to TRBJ1-5, with a possible D match to TRBD1 (5 bases). The germline V gene encodes CDR1 LNHDA and CDR2 SQIVND (reference sequence). The CDR3 totals 16 residues. V dropped 0 bases and J dropped 4 bases, with 13 bases sitting between them. CDR3 DNA sequence: TGTGCCAGTAGTATAGAAGGGCGGGGGGTTAATCAGCCCCAGCATTTT. The encoded protein is CASSIEGRGVNQPQHF.

This clone turned up a few times. The J gene is TRBJ1-1, the V gene TRBV7-3; possibly TRBD1 for D (5 bases). The CDR3 has 13 residues. Trimming removed 5 bases at V and 0 bases at J, with 7 bases between. Germline V gives CDR1 SGHTA, CDR2 FQGTGA. The CDR3 bases are TGTGCCAGCAGCCAAGGGGTGAACACTGAAGCTTTCTTT. This translates into CASSQGVNTEAFF. Variable domain in full (rest from reference TRBV7-3 and TRBJ1-1): GAGVSQTPSNKVTEKGKYVELRCDPISGHTALYWYRQSLGQGPEFLIYFQGTGAADDSGLPNDRFFAVRPEGSVSTLKIQRTERGDSAVYLCASSQGVNTEAFFGQGTRLTVV.

A single count supports this clone. The chain has TRBV27 and TRBJ2-3, with D unclear. Germline-derived CDR1 and CDR2 are MNHEY and SMNVEV (reference sequence). The CDR3 totals 16 residues. V shed 4 bases and J shed 0 bases, with 14 bases lying between them. The CDR3 sequence is CASSSPGSPSTDTQYF. CDR3 sequence (DNA): TGTGCCAGCAGTTCCCCAGGCAGCCCCAGCACAGATACGCAGTATTTT.

This clone was counted between two and nine times. The chain carries TRBV10-3 and TRBJ2-1; 10 nucleotides align to TRBD2. CDR1 is ENHRY, CDR2 SYGVKD, per germline. The CDR3 sequence is 16 residues long. V was pared by 3 bases and J by 8 bases, with 10 bases of the junction left unmatched. As DNA, the CDR3 is TGTGCCATCAGTGAAGATATGGCTAGCGGGGGCCATGAGCAGTTCTTC. It encodes CAISEDMASGGHEQFF.